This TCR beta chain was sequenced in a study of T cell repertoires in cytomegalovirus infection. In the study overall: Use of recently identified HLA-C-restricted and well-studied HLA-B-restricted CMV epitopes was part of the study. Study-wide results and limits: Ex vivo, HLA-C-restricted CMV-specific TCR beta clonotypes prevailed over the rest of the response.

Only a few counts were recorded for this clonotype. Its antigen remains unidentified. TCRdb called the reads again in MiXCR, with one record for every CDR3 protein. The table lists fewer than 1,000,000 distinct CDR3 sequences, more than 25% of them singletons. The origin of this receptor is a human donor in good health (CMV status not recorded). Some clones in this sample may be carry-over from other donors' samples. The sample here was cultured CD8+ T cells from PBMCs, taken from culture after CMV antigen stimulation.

The CDR3 DNA reads as TGTGCCAGCAGCTTAGGGACAGGGCAAGGAAGGCCCCAGCATTTT. Protein product: CASSLGTGQGRPQHF. The chain is built from TRBV7-9 and TRBJ1-5; TRBD1 aligns across 8 bases. After removal of 1 base from V and 9 bases from J, the junction contained 8 bases not matched to a gene. Germline V gene sequence: CDR1 SEHNR, CDR2 FQNEAQ (reference sequence). The CDR3 totals 15 residues. The full variable domain, its missing parts supplied by reference TRBV7-9 and TRBJ1-5, is DTGVSQNPRHKITKRGQNVTFRCDPISEHNRLYWYRQTLGQGPEFLTYFQNEAQLEKSRLLSDRFSAERPKGSFSTLEIQRTEQGDSAMYLCASSLGTGQGRPQHFGDGTRLSIL.